The entry below gives a single T cell receptor (beta chain) sequence along with its context. Its antigen is undetermined. Trimming cost V 6 bases and J 4 bases; bases outside gene matches: 3. This CDR3 spans 12 amino acids. Germline V gene lookup returns CDR1 DFQATT and CDR2 SNEGSKA (reference sequence). These data belong to a study of human T cells and chemical hapten exposure. Points from the study as a whole: More PT1 expanded TCRs went with higher patch test scores. As the donors had alopecia, their immune response may differ from healthy people's.

Described time point: patch test 3, about 24 weeks after DPC sensitization. Documented treatment: therapeutic diphenylcyclopropenone sensitization with weekly scalp DPC. Each patch-test visit's blood sample preceded patch application. Per the study methods: Samples held a median of around 100,000 TCRs, range 23,224–690,600. One entry per CDR3 protein results from TCRdb running MiXCR on the RACE reads. TCRdb, rather than the study authors, made the V and J calls. The data show some 180,000 distinct CDR3 sequences, with approximately 26% seen just once and 2% to 2.5% held by the top ten. The sequencing here drew on whole blood, taken in connection with sensitization to the hapten diphenylcyclopropenone (DPC). This receptor was obtained from a middle-aged woman with alopecia areata. Some clones in this sample may be carry-over from other donors' samples. The chain combines TRBV20-1 with TRBJ1-2; 9 bases agree with TRBD1. CDR3 amino acids: CSARDRAYGYTF. CDR3 sequence (DNA): TGCAGTGCCCGGGACAGGGCCTATGGCTACACCTTC.